This TCR beta chain is drawn from a study of T cell responses to AZD1222 COVID-19 vaccine. Worth noting for this clone: Antigen unknown.

The assay was immunoSEQ multiplex PCR, and TCRdb's table has in-frame clones only and misses some. Counted here are roughly 130,000 clones, 88% occurring once; the ten biggest clones make up approximately 8%. The CDR3 totals 15 residues. The germline gives CDR1 LNHDA, CDR2 SQIVND (reference sequence). Trimming removed 7 bases from V and 0 bases from J, with 13 bases in between. General observations from the study: A mostly white British donor set with more females was recruited, and clonal diversity was possibly underestimated. Spike as a whole was targeted by vaccine-associated CD4 TCRs, dominant at 160-218 and 743-854. Baseline testing showed seropositivity in only six AZD1222 recipients.

The sample was peripheral blood, taken on day 0 of AZD1222 vaccination. V gene TRBV19 combines with J gene TRBJ1-3, with D unresolved. This TCR came from an adult in good health. CDR3 nucleotide sequence: TGTGCCAGTACCAGAGGATTGAGCTCTGGAAACACCATATATTTT. As protein: CASTRGLSSGNTIYF.